This TCR beta chain was obtained from a study of PD-1 blockade in mismatch repair-deficient tumors. Repertoires were generated with immunoSEQ multiplex PCR, while TCRdb's copy carries only in-frame clones and drops some. The sample holds some 14,000 clones, around 87% seen once. Trimming cost V 8 bases and J 5 bases; bases outside gene matches: 14. The CDR3 contains 15 residues. CDR1 and CDR2 from the germline V gene are MNHEY and SVGAGI. Worth noting for this clone: What it binds is unknown.

Described time point: roughly 10-day in vitro stimulation with candidate neoantigen peptide 6. The receptor comes from an adult with mismatch repair-deficient cancer. The rearrangement joins TRBV6-5 to TRBJ1-2; 7 nucleotides line up with TRBD1. The sample in question was cells cultured in vitro, obtained from a patient treated with pembrolizumab. CDR3 sequence reads: CASHSDLTGVYGYTF. The CDR3 DNA is TGTGCCAGCCACTCCGACTTAACAGGGGTTTATGGCTACACCTTC.